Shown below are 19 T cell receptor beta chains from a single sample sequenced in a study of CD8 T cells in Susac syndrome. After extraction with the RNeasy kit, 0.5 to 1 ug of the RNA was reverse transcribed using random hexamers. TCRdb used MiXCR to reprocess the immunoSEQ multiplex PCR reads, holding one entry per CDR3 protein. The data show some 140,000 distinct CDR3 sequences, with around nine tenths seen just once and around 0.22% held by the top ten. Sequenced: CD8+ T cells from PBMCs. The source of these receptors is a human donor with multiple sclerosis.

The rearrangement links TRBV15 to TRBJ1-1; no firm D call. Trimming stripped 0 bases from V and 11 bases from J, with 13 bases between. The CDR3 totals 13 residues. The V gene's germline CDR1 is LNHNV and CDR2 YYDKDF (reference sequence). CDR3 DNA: TGTGCCACCAGCAGAGATTCCTCCGTTGGGGCTTTCTTT. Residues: CATSRDSSVGAFF.

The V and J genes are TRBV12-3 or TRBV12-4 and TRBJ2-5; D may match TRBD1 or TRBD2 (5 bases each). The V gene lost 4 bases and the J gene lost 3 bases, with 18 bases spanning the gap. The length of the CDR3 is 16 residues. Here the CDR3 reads CASSSELRGPEETQYF. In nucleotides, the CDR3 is TGTGCCAGCAGTTCCGAATTGAGGGGCCCAGAAGAGACCCAGTACTTC.

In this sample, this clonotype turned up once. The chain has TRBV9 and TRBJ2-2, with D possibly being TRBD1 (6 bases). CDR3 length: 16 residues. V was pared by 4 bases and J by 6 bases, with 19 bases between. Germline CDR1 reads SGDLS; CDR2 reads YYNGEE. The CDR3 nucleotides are TGTGCCAGCAGCCCTTACAGGGCCCCAAGGTCCGGGGAGCTGTTTTTT. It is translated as CASSPYRAPRSGELFF. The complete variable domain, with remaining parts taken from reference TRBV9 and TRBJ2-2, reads DSGVTQTPKHLITATGQRVTLRCSPRSGDLSVYWYQQSLDQGLQFLIQYYNGEERAKGNILERFSAQQFPDLHSELNLSSLELGDSALYFCASSPYRAPRSGELFFGEGSRLTVL.

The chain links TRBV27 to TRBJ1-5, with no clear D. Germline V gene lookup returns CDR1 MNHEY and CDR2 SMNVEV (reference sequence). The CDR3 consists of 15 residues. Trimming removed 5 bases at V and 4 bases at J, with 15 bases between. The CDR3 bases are TGTGCCAGCAGTGGGTGGCCGGTAGATAATCAGCCCCAGCATTTT. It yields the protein CASSGWPVDNQPQHF.

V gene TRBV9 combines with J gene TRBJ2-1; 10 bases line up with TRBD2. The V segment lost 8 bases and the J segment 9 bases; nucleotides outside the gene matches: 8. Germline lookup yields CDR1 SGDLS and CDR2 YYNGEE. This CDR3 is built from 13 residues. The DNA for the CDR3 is TGTGCCAGTCTAGCGGGAGAGGGGGGTGAGCAGTTCTTC. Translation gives CASLAGEGGEQFF.

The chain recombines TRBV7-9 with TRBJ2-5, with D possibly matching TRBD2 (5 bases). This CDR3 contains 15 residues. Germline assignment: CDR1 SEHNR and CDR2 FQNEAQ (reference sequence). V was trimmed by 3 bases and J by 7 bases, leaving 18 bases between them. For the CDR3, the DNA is TGTGCCAGCAGCTTTACCGGGATCCCAAGCGGGACCCAGTACTTC. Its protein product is CASSFTGIPSGTQYF. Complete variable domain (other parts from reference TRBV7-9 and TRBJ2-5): DTGVSQNPRHKITKRGQNVTFRCDPISEHNRLYWYRQTLGQGPEFLTYFQNEAQLEKSRLLSDRFSAERPKGSFSTLEIQRTEQGDSAMYLCASSFTGIPSGTQYFGPGTRLLVL.

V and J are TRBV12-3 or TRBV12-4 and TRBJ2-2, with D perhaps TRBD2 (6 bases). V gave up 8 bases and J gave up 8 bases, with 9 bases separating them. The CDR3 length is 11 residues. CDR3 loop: CASGRGGELFF. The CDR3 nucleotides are TGTGCCAGCGGTCGGGGGGGGGAGCTGTTTTTT.

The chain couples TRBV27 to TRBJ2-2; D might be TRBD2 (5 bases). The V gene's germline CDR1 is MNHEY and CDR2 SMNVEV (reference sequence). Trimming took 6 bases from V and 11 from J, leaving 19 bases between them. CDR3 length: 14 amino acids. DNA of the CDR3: TGTGCCAGCAGCTCTTACGGAGGAGCACGAGAGCTGTTTTTT. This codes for CASSSYGGARELFF.

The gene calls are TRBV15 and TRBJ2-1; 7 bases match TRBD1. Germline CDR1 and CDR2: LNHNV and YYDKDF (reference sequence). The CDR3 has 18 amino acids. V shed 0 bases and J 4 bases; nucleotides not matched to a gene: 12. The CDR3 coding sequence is TGTGCCACCAGCAGAGACTACAGGGGAAGGGACCATTACAATGAGCAGTTCTTC. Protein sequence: CATSRDYRGRDHYNEQFF.

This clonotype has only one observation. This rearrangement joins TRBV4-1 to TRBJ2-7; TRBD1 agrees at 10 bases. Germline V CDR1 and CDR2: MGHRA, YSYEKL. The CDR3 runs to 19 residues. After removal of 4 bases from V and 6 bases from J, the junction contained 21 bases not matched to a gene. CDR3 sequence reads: CASSPHRVWGGTGVFEQYF. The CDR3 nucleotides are TGCGCCAGCAGCCCCCACCGCGTGTGGGGCGGGACAGGGGTGTTCGAGCAGTACTTC.

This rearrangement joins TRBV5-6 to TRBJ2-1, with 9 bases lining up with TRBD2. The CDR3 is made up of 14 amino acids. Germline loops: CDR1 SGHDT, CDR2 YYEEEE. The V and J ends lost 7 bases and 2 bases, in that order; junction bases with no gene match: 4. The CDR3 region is CASCPSGTYNEQFF. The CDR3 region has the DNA TGTGCCAGCTGCCCTAGCGGGACCTACAATGAGCAGTTCTTC.

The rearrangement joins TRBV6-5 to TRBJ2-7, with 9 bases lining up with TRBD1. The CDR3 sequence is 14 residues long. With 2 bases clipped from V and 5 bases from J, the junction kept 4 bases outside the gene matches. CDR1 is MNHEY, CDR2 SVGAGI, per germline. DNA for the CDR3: TGTGCCAGCAGTTACACCGGGACAGGGCACGAGCAGTACTTC. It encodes CASSYTGTGHEQYF.

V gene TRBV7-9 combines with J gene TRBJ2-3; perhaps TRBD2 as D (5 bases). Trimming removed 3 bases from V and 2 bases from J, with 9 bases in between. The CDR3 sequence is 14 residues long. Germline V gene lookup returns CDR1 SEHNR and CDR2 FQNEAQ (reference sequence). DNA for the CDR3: TGTGCCAGCAGCTTTGAGGGAATCACAGATACGCAGTATTTT. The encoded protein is CASSFEGITDTQYF.

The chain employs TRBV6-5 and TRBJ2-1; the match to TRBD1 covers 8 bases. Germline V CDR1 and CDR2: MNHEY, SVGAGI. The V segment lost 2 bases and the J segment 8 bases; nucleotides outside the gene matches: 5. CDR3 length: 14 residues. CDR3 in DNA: TGTGCCAGCAGTTACAGCCAGGGGGCATATGAGCAGTTCTTC. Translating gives CASSYSQGAYEQFF.

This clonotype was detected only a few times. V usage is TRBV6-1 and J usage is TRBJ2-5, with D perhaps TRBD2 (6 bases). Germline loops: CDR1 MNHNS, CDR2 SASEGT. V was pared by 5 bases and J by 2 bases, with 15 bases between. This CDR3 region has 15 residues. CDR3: CASSPGTQLQETQYF. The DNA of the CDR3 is TGTGCCAGCAGTCCCGGGACTCAACTTCAAGAGACCCAGTACTTC.

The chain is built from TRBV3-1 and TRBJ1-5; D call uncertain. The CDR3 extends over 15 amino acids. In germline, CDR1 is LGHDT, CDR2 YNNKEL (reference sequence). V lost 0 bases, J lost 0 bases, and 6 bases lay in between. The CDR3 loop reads CASSQDTFSNQPQHF. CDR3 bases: TGTGCCAGCAGCCAAGACACCTTTAGCAATCAGCCCCAGCATTTT.

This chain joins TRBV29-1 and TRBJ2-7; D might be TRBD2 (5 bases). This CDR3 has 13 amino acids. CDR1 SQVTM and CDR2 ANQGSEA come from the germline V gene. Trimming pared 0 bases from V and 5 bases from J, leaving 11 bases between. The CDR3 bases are TGCAGCGTTGAAGAGGGCGCGGGCGACGAGCAGTACTTC. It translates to CSVEEGAGDEQYF.

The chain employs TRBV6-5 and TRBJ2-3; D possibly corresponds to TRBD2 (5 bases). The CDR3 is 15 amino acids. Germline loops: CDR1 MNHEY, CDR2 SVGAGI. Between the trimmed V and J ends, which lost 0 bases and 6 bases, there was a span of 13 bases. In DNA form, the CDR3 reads TGTGCCAGCAGTTACTCTAACGGGATGGGGGATACGCAGTATTTT. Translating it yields CASSYSNGMGDTQYF.

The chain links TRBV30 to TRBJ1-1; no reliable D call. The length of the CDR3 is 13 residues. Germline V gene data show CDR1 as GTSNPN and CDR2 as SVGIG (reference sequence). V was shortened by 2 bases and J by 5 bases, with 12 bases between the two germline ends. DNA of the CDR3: TGTGCCTGGAGTTTGTTGGTATCGACTGAAGCTTTCTTT. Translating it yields CAWSLLVSTEAFF.